This T cell receptor beta chain comes out of a study of shared clonotypes between healthy human individuals. Across the whole study: The donor pool was made up of a couple of women and three men aged 18 to 49.

Donors, healthy HIV-negative adults, lacked recent acute infections or vaccinations. V lost 1 base to trimming and J lost 2 bases, with 9 bases between them. CDR1 and CDR2 from the germline V gene are SEHNR and FQNEAQ (reference sequence). This CDR3 contains 14 residues. The unsorted PBMC replicate PCRs were performed with 300 ng DNA, tens of thousands of T cell genomes. Assay: immunoSEQ multiplex PCR; the TCRdb copy retains only in-frame clones and omits some. This table has about half a million clones, 79% appearing once. This receptor was obtained from a woman aged 40 to 50 in good health. Some clones in this sample may be carry-over from other donors' samples. Sequencing was done on a sample of PBMCs. This chain joins TRBV7-9 and TRBJ2-7, with D perhaps matching TRBD1 (6 bases). This CDR3 reads CASSLGGPTYEQYF. The CDR3 DNA sequence: TGTGCCAGCAGCTTAGGGGGGCCAACCTACGAGCAGTACTTC. The full variable domain, its missing parts supplied by reference TRBV7-9 and TRBJ2-7, is DTGVSQNPRHKITKRGQNVTFRCDPISEHNRLYWYRQTLGQGPEFLTYFQNEAQLEKSRLLSDRFSAERPKGSFSTLEIQRTEQGDSAMYLCASSLGGPTYEQYFGPGTRLTVT.